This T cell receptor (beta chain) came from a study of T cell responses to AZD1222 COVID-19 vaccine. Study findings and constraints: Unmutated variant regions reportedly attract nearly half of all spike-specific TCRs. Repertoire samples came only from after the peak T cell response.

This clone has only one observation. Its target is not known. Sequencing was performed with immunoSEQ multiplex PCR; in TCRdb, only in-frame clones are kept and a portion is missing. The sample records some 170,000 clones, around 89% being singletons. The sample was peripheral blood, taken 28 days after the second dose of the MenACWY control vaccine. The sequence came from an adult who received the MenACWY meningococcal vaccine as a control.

CDR3 amino acids: CASSDPGQTYEQYF. CDR3 nucleotides: TGTGCCAGCAGCGACCCGGGACAAACCTACGAGCAGTACTTC. The chain has TRBV6-6 and TRBJ2-7, with D maybe TRBD1 (6 bases). CDR3 length: 14 amino acids. CDR1 is MNHNY, CDR2 SVGAGI, per germline (reference sequence). V was trimmed by 6 bases and J by 2 bases, leaving 14 bases between them.